This T cell receptor (beta chain) came from a study of shared clonotypes between healthy human individuals. V gave up 0 bases and J gave up 6 bases; unmatched junction bases: 4. Germline assignment: CDR1 PRHDT and CDR2 FYEKMQ (reference sequence). The CDR3 length is 16 residues. With regard to this clone: Antigen: not known.

Sequenced by immunoSEQ multiplex PCR; TCRdb stores in-frame clones only, minus some. Among under 2.5 million clones listed, around 92% were seen once. General study points: Though the depth was large, rarefaction showed that sorted-subset sequencing was incomplete. Non-shared clonotypes were found to have lower generation probabilities than the clonotypes that were shared by all four of the sorted-subset donors.

The sequenced sample was naive CD4+ T cells from PBMCs. Documented subset: CD45RA+ positively selected. The TCR comes from a man between 18 and 35 years old in good health. Some clones in this sample may be carry-over from other donors' samples. The V gene is TRBV13, the J gene TRBJ2-2, with TRBD2 matching 10 bases. The CDR3 DNA reads TGTGCCAGCAGCTTAGGAAGCGGGAGGGCCTCCGGGGAGCTGTTTTTT. This sequence encodes CASSLGSGRASGELFF.